A selection of T cell receptor beta chains follows, all from one sample in a study of blood T cells in healthy people across ages. MiXCR, applied by TCRdb to the 5' RACE reads, yields one record per CDR3 protein. The sample consists of 700,000 to 850,000 distinct CDR3 sequences, about 53% of them appearing once. The sample comprised blood. These receptors all come from a man aged 80 or over in good health. CDR3s include the opening cysteine and the closing phenylalanine or tryptophan. The D gene is left open where the match is weak. Part of the rows lack a size; the others show once, few, many or a class for expanded clones.

abundance	d_gene	v_gene	j_gene	CDR3aa	CDR3nt
.	TRBD2	TRBV9	TRBJ2-3	CASSGERSGSRTDTQYF	TGTGCCAGCAGCGGAGAGAGGAGCGGGAGTAGGACAGATACGCAGTATTTT
.	.	TRBV2	TRBJ2-5	CASSGEGSRETQYF	TGTGCCAGCAGTGGCGAGGGAAGTCGAGAGACCCAGTACTTC
few	.	TRBV6-5	TRBJ1-2	CASSYSKTGSSYGYTF	TGTGCCAGCAGTTACTCGAAAACAGGGTCATCTTATGGCTACACCTTC
.	TRBD1	TRBV2	TRBJ2-3	CASRGTGASTDTQYF	TGTGCCAGCAGGGGGACAGGGGCCAGCACAGATACGCAGTATTTT
.	TRBD1	TRBV9	TRBJ1-6	CASSVTRDRYNSPLHF	TGTGCCAGCAGCGTAACCCGGGACAGATATAATTCACCCCTCCACTTT
.	.	TRBV7-8	TRBJ1-2	CASSVAEAGLPGGYTF	TGTGCCAGCAGCGTGGCCGAGGCAGGGCTGCCTGGAGGCTACACCTTC
.	.	TRBV10-3	TRBJ2-7	CAIKSAYEQYF	TGTGCCATCAAGTCGGCCTACGAGCAGTACTTC
.	.	TRBV13	TRBJ2-1	CASSLGEDNEQFF	TGTGCCAGCAGCTTGGGAGAGGACAATGAGCAGTTCTTC
.	.	TRBV9	TRBJ2-7	CASSARGTPSWEQYF	TGTGCCAGCAGCGCGAGAGGGACTCCCTCTTGGGAGCAGTACTTC
.	TRBD2	TRBV20-1	TRBJ2-7	CSATPSGSYEQYF	TGCAGTGCAACCCCTAGCGGGTCTTACGAGCAGTACTTC
few	TRBD1	TRBV7-9	TRBJ1-4	CASSRATGGAGTNEKLFF	TGTGCCAGCAGCCGCGCTACAGGGGGCGCCGGAACTAATGAAAAACTGTTTTTT
.	.	TRBV20-1	TRBJ2-1	CSAPKEVWRGYSYNEQFF	TGCAGTGCCCCGAAGGAGGTCTGGCGGGGATACTCCTACAATGAGCAGTTCTTC
few	.	TRBV27	TRBJ2-7	CASSPGLKEQYF	TGTGCCAGCAGCCCTGGGTTAAAAGAGCAGTACTTC
few	TRBD1	TRBV12-3/TRBV12-4	TRBJ1-5	CASSPRTGRQPQHF	TGTGCCAGCAGTCCAAGGACAGGGCGTCAGCCCCAGCATTTT
.	.	TRBV28	TRBJ2-3	CASSGIGAGYAYF	TGTGCCAGCAGTGGGATAGGGGCTGGATACGCGTATTTT
.	.	TRBV5-6	TRBJ2-1	CASSDLGFSNEQFF	TGTGCCAGCTCCGACCTTGGGTTCTCAAATGAGCAGTTCTTC
.	.	TRBV3-1	TRBJ1-6	CASSQRGQTPLHF	TGTGCCAGCAGCCAACGAGGACAGACACCCCTCCACTTT
few	TRBD2	TRBV20-1	TRBJ2-1	CSASGLASTNEQFF	TGCAGTGCCAGCGGACTAGCATCGACCAATGAGCAGTTCTTC
.	TRBD2	TRBV5-1	TRBJ2-7	CASNLGLAGGPISYEQYF	TGCGCCAGCAACTTGGGGCTAGCGGGAGGACCCATCTCCTACGAGCAGTACTTC
.	TRBD2	TRBV7-2	TRBJ2-1	CASSVPAGGAYNEQFF	TGTGCCAGCAGCGTACCAGCGGGAGGGGCCTACAATGAGCAGTTCTTC
.	.	TRBV24-1	TRBJ2-1	CATSDSTGTPYNEQFF	TGTGCCACCAGTGACAGTACCGGGACCCCATACAATGAGCAGTTCTTC
.	TRBD1	TRBV6-5	TRBJ2-1	CASSPGQGPNEQFF	TGTGCCAGCAGTCCGGGACAGGGCCCCAATGAGCAGTTCTTC
.	TRBD2	TRBV5-1	TRBJ2-7	CASSPGTTAEGSAREQYF	TGCGCCAGCAGCCCTGGGACTACGGCGGAGGGTTCGGCTCGGGAGCAGTACTTC
.	.	TRBV15	TRBJ2-5	CATSRVKETQYF	TGTGCCACCAGCAGAGTAAAAGAGACCCAGTACTTC
.	TRBD2	TRBV18	TRBJ2-7	CASSPGSAGGYEQYF	TGTGCCAGCTCACCAGGAAGCGCGGGGGGCTACGAGCAGTACTTC
.	.	TRBV7-9	TRBJ1-1	CASSSGLGAHREAFF	TGTGCCAGCAGCTCGGGGTTGGGGGCCCATCGAGAAGCTTTCTTT
.	.	TRBV7-2	TRBJ2-7	CASSLVPSEQYF	TGTGCCAGCAGCTTAGTGCCCAGCGAGCAGTACTTC
.	.	TRBV18	TRBJ2-7	CASSPILGGHEQYF	TGTGCCAGCTCACCAATCCTGGGGGGCCACGAGCAGTACTTC
.	.	TRBV29-1	TRBJ1-1	CSGSGKNTEAFF	TGCAGCGGAAGCGGGAAGAACACTGAGGCTTTCTTT
once	.	TRBV6-1	TRBJ1-1	CASSTQGTEAFF	TGTGCCAGCAGTACACAGGGCACTGAAGCTTTCTTT
.	TRBD1	TRBV10-3	TRBJ1-6	CAISEKGQGSSPLHF	TGTGCCATCAGTGAGAAGGGACAGGGGAGTTCACCCCTCCACTTT
.	.	TRBV10-3	TRBJ2-1	CAISESRARRPSVGNEQFF	TGTGCCATCAGTGAGTCGCGGGCTAGAAGACCTAGTGTAGGGAATGAGCAGTTCTTC
.	TRBD1	TRBV20-1	TRBJ1-4	CSVQRGRGTGINEKLFF	TGCAGTGTCCAAAGGGGTCGAGGGACAGGGATTAATGAAAAACTGTTTTTT
.	TRBD1	TRBV29-1	TRBJ1-1	CSVGILQGAKDTEAFF	TGCAGCGTTGGGATTTTACAGGGGGCGAAGGACACTGAAGCTTTCTTT
few	.	TRBV6-2/TRBV6-3	TRBJ2-3	CATARDRVQHPRYAYF	TGTGCCACTGCGAGGGACCGGGTCCAGCATCCCAGATACGCGTATTTT
.	.	TRBV2	TRBJ1-1	CASREGKGAHTEAFF	TGTGCCAGCAGAGAGGGGAAAGGGGCCCACACTGAAGCTTTCTTT
.	TRBD2	TRBV5-1	TRBJ2-1	CASSFVAGGWKNEQFF	TGCGCCAGCAGCTTTGTAGCGGGAGGGTGGAAGAATGAGCAGTTCTTC
.	.	TRBV28	TRBJ2-1	CASSLPGTRRIYEQFF	TGTGCCAGCAGTTTGCCCGGGACCCGCAGAATATATGAGCAGTTCTTC
.	.	TRBV7-9	TRBJ1-6	CASSLQDGGGRRAPLHF	TGTGCCAGCAGCTTACAGGATGGTGGAGGGCGACGTGCACCCCTCCACTTT
few	TRBD2	TRBV6-5	TRBJ2-7	CASSYSGSGTSGYEQYF	TGTGCCAGCAGTTACTCCGGGTCAGGGACTAGCGGATACGAGCAGTACTTC
.	.	TRBV6-1	TRBJ2-4	CATTGPQIAKNIQYF	TGTGCCACGACGGGTCCCCAGATAGCCAAAAACATTCAGTACTTC
.	.	TRBV5-6	TRBJ1-4	CASSSNRVQGEKLFF	TGTGCCAGCAGCTCCAACAGGGTCCAAGGTGAAAAACTGTTTTTT
.	TRBD1	TRBV6-6	TRBJ1-2	CASSYPGTVDGYTF	TGTGCCAGCAGTTACCCCGGGACAGTAGATGGCTACACCTTC
few	.	TRBV20-1	TRBJ2-1	CSARDGIYNEQFF	TGCAGTGCTAGAGATGGGATTTACAATGAGCAGTTCTTC
.	TRBD1	TRBV7-6	TRBJ2-7	CASSPWTGGTSNEQYF	TGTGCCAGCAGCCCATGGACAGGGGGCACCTCCAACGAGCAGTACTTC
few	.	TRBV27	TRBJ2-7	CASSRGPVYEQYF	TGTGCCAGCAGTAGAGGACCAGTCTACGAGCAGTACTTC
.	.	TRBV20-1	TRBJ2-6	CSAKGRTSGTNVLTF	TGCAGTGCTAAAGGACGGACCTCTGGGACCAACGTCCTGACTTTC
once	.	TRBV10-3	TRBJ2-7	CAISAMGLSYEQYF	TGTGCCATCAGTGCGATGGGACTGTCCTACGAGCAGTACTTC
few	.	TRBV5-1	TRBJ2-5	CASSLMGRGQETQYF	TGCGCCAGCAGCTTAATGGGCAGGGGACAAGAGACCCAGTACTTC
few	TRBD2	TRBV3-1	TRBJ2-1	CASSSYSGSYNEQFF	TGTGCCAGCAGCTCATATAGCGGGTCCTACAATGAGCAGTTCTTC